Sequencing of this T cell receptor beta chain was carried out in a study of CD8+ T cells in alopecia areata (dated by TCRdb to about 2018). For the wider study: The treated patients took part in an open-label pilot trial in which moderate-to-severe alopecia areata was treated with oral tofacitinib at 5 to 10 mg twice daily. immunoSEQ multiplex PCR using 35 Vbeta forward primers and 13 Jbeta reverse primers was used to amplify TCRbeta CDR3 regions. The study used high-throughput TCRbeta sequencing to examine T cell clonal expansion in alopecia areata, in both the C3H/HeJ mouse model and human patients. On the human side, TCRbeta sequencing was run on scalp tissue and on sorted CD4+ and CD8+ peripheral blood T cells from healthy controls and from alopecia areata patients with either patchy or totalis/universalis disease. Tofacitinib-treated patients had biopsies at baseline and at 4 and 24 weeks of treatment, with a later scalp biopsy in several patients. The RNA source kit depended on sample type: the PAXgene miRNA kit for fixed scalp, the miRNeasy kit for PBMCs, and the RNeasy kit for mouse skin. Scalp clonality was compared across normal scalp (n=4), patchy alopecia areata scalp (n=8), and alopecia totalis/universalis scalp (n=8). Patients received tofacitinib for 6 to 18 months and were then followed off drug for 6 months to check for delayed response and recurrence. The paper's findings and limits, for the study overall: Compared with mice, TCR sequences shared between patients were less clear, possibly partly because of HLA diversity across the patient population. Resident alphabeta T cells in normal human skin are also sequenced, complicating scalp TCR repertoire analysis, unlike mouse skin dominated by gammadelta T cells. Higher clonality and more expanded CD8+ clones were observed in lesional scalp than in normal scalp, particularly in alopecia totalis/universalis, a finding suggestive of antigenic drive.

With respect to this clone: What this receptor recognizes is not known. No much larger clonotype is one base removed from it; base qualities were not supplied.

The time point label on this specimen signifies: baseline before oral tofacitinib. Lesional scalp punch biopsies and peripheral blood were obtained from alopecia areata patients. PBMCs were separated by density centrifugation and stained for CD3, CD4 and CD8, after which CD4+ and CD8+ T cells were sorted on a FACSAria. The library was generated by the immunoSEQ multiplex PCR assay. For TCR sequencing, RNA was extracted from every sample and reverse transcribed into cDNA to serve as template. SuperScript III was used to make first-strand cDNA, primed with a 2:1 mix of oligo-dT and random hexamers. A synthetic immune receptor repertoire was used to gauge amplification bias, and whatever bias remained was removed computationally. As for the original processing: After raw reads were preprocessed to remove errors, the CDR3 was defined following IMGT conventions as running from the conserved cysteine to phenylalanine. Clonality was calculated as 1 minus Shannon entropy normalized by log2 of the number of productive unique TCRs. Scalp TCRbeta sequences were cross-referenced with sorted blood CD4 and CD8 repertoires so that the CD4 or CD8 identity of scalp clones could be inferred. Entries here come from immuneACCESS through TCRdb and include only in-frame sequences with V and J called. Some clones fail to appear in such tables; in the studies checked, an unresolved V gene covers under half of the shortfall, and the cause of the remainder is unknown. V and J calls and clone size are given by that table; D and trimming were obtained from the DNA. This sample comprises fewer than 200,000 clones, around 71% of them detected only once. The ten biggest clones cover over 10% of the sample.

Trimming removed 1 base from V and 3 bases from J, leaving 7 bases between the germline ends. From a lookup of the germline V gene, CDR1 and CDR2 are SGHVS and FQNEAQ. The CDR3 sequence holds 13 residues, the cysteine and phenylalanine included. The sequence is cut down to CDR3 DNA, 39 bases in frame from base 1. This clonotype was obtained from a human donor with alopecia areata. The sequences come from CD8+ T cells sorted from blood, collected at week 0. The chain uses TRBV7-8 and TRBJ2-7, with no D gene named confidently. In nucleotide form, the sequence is TGTGCCAGCAGCTTAGAGGGCAACTACGAGCAGTACTTC. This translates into CASSLEGNYEQYF.